The sequence of this TCR beta chain was determined in a study of cytomegalovirus exposure and HLA in healthy donors. Points from the study as a whole: CMV serostatus alone was available as immune exposure information.

Primers included in the PCR were 60 Vbeta and 13 Jbeta primers. Sequencing was performed with immunoSEQ multiplex PCR; in TCRdb, only in-frame clones are kept and a portion is missing. In the table there are 150,000 to 250,000 clones, around 76% of which are singletons. Regarding this clone: Its antigen remains unknown.

The TCR originated in a man aged 25 to 40 in good health and CMV-seronegative. Sequenced: PBMCs.

As DNA, the CDR3 is TGTGCCAGCAGCGTACGTCAGGGCGGCAGCACAGATACGCAGTATTTT. This translates into CASSVRQGGSTDTQYF. This chain connects TRBV9 to TRBJ2-3; tentative D call: TRBD1 (5 bases). V lost 1 base and J lost 0, with 12 bases in between. The CDR3 spans 16 residues. CDR1 and CDR2 (germline): SGDLS, YYNGEE.